One T cell receptor beta chain is described in this entry. Its antigen is undetermined. This sample was taken from a study of neoadjuvant anti-PD-1 for oral cavity cancer. The wider study: Patients without progression received a fourth nivolumab dose around day 43, then surgical resection on days 50-56. Broader study findings: Post-nivolumab, blood T cell clonality was significantly elevated in non-responders. Pretreatment Treg/Th17 ratio correlated inversely with post-treatment tumor clonality.

Time point: after neoadjuvant nivolumab, at surgical resection. Patients were newly diagnosed with stage II-IVA oral cavity squamous cell carcinoma without prior systemic or radiation treatment. Libraries were prepared by immunoSEQ multiplex PCR; TCRdb keeps only in-frame clonotypes and omits some of them. The table has fewer than 15,000 clones, over 60% seen once; the top ten hold 3% to 3.5%. The germline V gene has CDR1 MNHEY and CDR2 SMNVEV (reference sequence). Trimming took 6 bases from V and 1 from J; bases not matched to a gene: 5. The CDR3 consists of 15 residues. The J gene is TRBJ1-5, the V gene TRBV27; 8 bases are shared with TRBD1. The source was PBMCs, collected after nivolumab (anti-PD-1) treatment. This sequence was found in a person aged 35 to 85 with oral cavity squamous cell carcinoma. CDR3: CASRGQARSNQPQHF. The CDR3 DNA reads as TGTGCCAGCAGGGGACAGGCAAGGAGCAATCAGCCCCAGCATTTT.